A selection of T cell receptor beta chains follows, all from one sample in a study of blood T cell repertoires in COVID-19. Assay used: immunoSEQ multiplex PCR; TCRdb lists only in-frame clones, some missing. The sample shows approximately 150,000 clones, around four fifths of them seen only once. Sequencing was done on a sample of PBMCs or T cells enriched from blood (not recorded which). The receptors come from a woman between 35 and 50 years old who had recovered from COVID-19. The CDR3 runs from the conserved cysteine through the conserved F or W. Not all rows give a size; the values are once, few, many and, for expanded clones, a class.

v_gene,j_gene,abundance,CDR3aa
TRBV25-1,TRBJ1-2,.,CASSRGPIYGYTF
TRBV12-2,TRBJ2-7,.,CASRCGPGYEQYF
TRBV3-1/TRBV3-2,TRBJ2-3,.,CASSQGDLGTQYF
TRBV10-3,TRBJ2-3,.,CAISETSGRASGTDTQYF
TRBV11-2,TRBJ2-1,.,CASSLGPGNEQFF
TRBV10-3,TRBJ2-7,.,CATQDYEQYF
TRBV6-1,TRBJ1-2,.,CASSEDGRAASFNYGYTF
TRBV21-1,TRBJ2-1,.,CATLAGVVNEQFF
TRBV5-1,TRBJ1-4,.,CASSLAAVGQVNEKLFF
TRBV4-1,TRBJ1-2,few,CASSPRQGAIEGYTF
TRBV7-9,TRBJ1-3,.,CASSPTGTGNTIYF
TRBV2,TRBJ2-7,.,CASSEGALSSYEQYF
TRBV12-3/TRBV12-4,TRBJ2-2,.,CASSLSGAGELFF
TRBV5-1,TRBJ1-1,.,CASSLAFGSRGTEAFF
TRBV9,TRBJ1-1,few,CASSNTWEGGRIEAFF
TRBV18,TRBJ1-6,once,CASSPRSTRSNSPLHF
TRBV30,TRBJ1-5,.,CAWSAGTDQPQHF
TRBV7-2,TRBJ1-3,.,CASSLVQGAPSGNTIYF
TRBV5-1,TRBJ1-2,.,CASSDGTANYGYTF
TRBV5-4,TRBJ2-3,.,CASTLGLTDTQYF
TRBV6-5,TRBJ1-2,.,CASNLGQRANYGYTF
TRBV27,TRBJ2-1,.,CASSLFLSSYNEQFF
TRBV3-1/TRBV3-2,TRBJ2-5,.,CASSRTYQETQYF